Following are 18 T cell receptor beta chains from one sample sequenced in a study of blood T cell repertoires in COVID-19. Some clones are missing from TCRdb's copy, which holds only in-frame ones; the method was immunoSEQ multiplex PCR. The repertoire holds 240,000 or so clones, with around 90% as singletons. The sequencing sample was made of PBMCs or T cells enriched from blood (not recorded which). The source is a man in his forties or fifties who had been exposed to COVID-19.

This chain connects TRBV14 to TRBJ1-2, with a tentative D call TRBD1 (5 bases). The CDR3 is 13 amino acids. Trimming took 1 base from V and 8 from J, leaving 11 bases between them. Germline CDR1 SGHDN, CDR2 FVKESK. CDR3 sequence reads: CASSQAQGIGYTF. CDR3 nucleotide sequence: TGTGCCAGCAGCCAAGCCCAGGGCATCGGCTACACCTTC.

The rearrangement links TRBV7-2 to TRBJ1-2; 9 nucleotides align to TRBD1. After removal of 5 bases from V and 4 bases from J, the junction contained 5 bases not matched to a gene. Per germline, CDR1 SGHTA and CDR2 FQGNSA. The CDR3 is 14 amino acids. This CDR3 reads CASSPNRGLYGYTF. For the CDR3, the DNA is TGTGCCAGCAGCCCAAACAGGGGGCTCTATGGCTACACCTTC.

The chain combines TRBV24-1 with TRBJ2-3; 9 bases match TRBD2. V lost 4 bases and J lost 8; bases outside the gene matches: 12. Germline V gives CDR1 KGHDR, CDR2 SFDVKD. The CDR3 is made up of 16 amino acids. CDR3 in amino acids: CATSDPGTSKFGTQYF. CDR3 bases: TGTGCCACCAGTGACCCCGGGACTAGCAAGTTTGGTACGCAGTATTTT.

The chain is built from TRBV12-5 and TRBJ2-2; D possibly corresponds to TRBD1 (5 bases). The germline V gene encodes CDR1 LGHNT and CDR2 FRNRAP. The V gene lost 4 bases and the J gene lost 7 bases, with 13 bases spanning the gap. This CDR3 is 14 amino acids long. The CDR3 loop reads CASGSTGPNGELFF. In nucleotides, the CDR3 is TGTGCTAGTGGTTCCACAGGCCCCAACGGGGAGCTGTTTTTT.

This sequence joins TRBV5-1 and TRBJ2-3, with 9 bases lining up with TRBD2. From germline, CDR1 is SGHRS and CDR2 YFSETQ. The CDR3 length is 14 residues. The J segment lost 5 bases and the V segment lost 5 bases, leaving 6 bases of the junction unmatched. Here the CDR3 reads CASSAGGPRDTQYF. The CDR3 nucleotides are TGCGCCAGCAGTGCGGGAGGGCCGAGAGATACGCAGTATTTT.

The chain carries TRBV15 and TRBJ2-1, with 14 bases matching TRBD2. Germline CDR1 is LNHNV and CDR2 is YYDKDF (reference sequence). The CDR3 loop spans 15 amino acids. V dropped 5 bases and J dropped 9; count of bases not matched to a gene: 6. Here the CDR3 reads CATSPRLAGGGEQFF. CDR3 coding DNA: TGTGCCACCAGCCCCCGACTAGCGGGGGGGGGTGAGCAGTTCTTC.

The genes are TRBV5-1 and TRBJ2-2; D remains unclear. CDR3 length: 16 residues. The germline V gene encodes CDR1 SGHRS and CDR2 YFSETQ. V lost 1 base and J lost 0, with 10 bases in between. Here the CDR3 reads CASSLLNIANTGELFF. The CDR3 nucleotides are TGCGCCAGCAGCTTGCTCAACATTGCGAACACCGGGGAGCTGTTTTTT.

The chain uses TRBV3-1 (or the pseudogene TRBV3-2) and TRBJ1-1, with TRBD1 matching over 7 bases. J was trimmed by 1 base and V by 5 bases; bases with no gene match: 7. Germline values: CDR1 LGHDT, CDR2 YNNKEL (reference sequence). The CDR3 spans 15 residues. CDR3 sequence (DNA): TGTGCCAGCAGCAGCCGACAGGGCGGGAACACTGAAGCTTTCTTT. Residues: CASSSRQGGNTEAFF.

This rearrangement joins TRBV18 to TRBJ1-2, with D possibly TRBD1 on 5 matching bases. Germline V gene data show CDR1 as KGHSH and CDR2 as LQKENI. Trimming removed 3 bases at V and 0 bases at J, with 14 bases between. The CDR3 length is 16 residues. CDR3 bases: TGTGCCAGCTCACCCCGGTGGGGCAACGCTAACTATGGCTACACCTTC. This translates into CASSPRWGNANYGYTF.

This chain connects TRBV3-1 (or the pseudogene TRBV3-2) to TRBJ2-7, with 9 bases aligning to TRBD1. The junction had 6 bases not matched to a gene; V was cut back by 2 bases and J by 4 bases. The CDR3 runs to 15 residues. Germline V gives CDR1 LGHDT, CDR2 YNNKEL (reference sequence). As DNA, the CDR3 is TGTGCCAGCAGCCAACAGGGACAGGGTCTTTACGAGCAGTACTTC. This gives the protein CASSQQGQGLYEQYF.

The genes are TRBV5-4 and TRBJ2-4; 7 nucleotides match TRBD1. CDR1 and CDR2 (germline): SGHNT, YYREEE (reference sequence). The CDR3 loop spans 15 amino acids. After removal of 0 bases from V and 1 base from J, the junction contained 1 base not matched to a gene. DNA for the CDR3: TGTGCCAGCAGCTTGGAGGGGGCGGCCAAAAACATTCAGTACTTC. This codes for CASSLEGAAKNIQYF.

This clone was seen only once. The genes are TRBV28 and TRBJ2-1, with a weak D call TRBD2 (5 bases). The V gene's germline CDR1 is MDHEN and CDR2 SYDVKM. V lost 6 bases and J lost 8, with 17 bases in between. The CDR3 runs to 14 residues. As DNA, the CDR3 is TGTGCCAGCAGGACTGCGAGCGGTACCGATGAGCAGTTCTTC. Translating gives CASRTASGTDEQFF.

The sample holds one count of this clone. CDR3 residues: CASSLSRAGAHEQYV. The CDR3 coding sequence is TGTGCCAGCAGTTTATCCCGAGCGGGAGCCCACGAGCAGTACGTC. The rearrangement joins TRBV28 to TRBJ2-7; 8 positions agree with TRBD2. The V and J ends lost 1 base and 5 bases, in that order; junction bases with no gene match: 7. The CDR3 contains 15 residues. Germline CDR1 is MDHEN and CDR2 is SYDVKM.

This clone turned up a few times. This chain joins TRBV7-8 and TRBJ2-2, with D unclear. V dropped 4 bases and J dropped 5 bases, with 11 bases sitting between them. Germline V lookup: CDR1 SGHVS, CDR2 FQNEAQ. The CDR3 consists of 14 residues. CDR3 loop: CASSSDWKTGELFF. The CDR3 DNA sequence: TGTGCCAGCAGCTCCGACTGGAAGACCGGGGAGCTGTTTTTT.

This sequence joins TRBV27 and TRBJ1-2; 7 nucleotides agree with TRBD1. This CDR3 is built from 13 residues. Germline-derived CDR1 and CDR2 are MNHEY and SMNVEV (reference sequence). After removal of 6 bases from V and 8 bases from J, the junction contained 9 bases not matched to a gene. The CDR3 coding sequence is TGTGCCAGCAGCGTCGAGCGAGGGGGCGGCTACACCTTC. It translates to CASSVERGGGYTF.

The chain recombines TRBV2 with TRBJ1-5; D not resolved. This CDR3 has 13 residues. Trimming took 3 bases from V and 4 from J, leaving 7 bases between them. Germline V gives CDR1 SNHLY, CDR2 FYNNEI. The CDR3 reads CASSERENQPQHF. CDR3 coding DNA: TGTGCCAGCAGTGAGCGAGAGAATCAGCCCCAGCATTTT.

The V call is TRBV28, the J call TRBJ2-4, with TRBD2 identical over 8 bases. CDR3 length: 13 amino acids. Trimming at V came to 4 bases and at J to 8 bases, leaving 4 bases not matched to a gene. In germline, CDR1 is MDHEN, CDR2 SYDVKM. CDR3 residues: CASSWVGRDIQYF. The CDR3 DNA is TGTGCCAGCAGTTGGGTCGGGAGGGACATTCAGTACTTC.

The genes are TRBV2 and TRBJ1-2; TRBD1 might be the D (5 bases). The germline gives CDR1 SNHLY, CDR2 FYNNEI. The CDR3 has 12 residues. With 4 bases removed from V and 5 bases from J, the gap between germline ends came to 8 bases. CDR3 DNA sequence: TGTGCCAGCAGTGTCGGGGGGTATGGCTACACCTTC. Translation gives CASSVGGYGYTF.